This TCR beta chain was sequenced for a study of blood T cells in healthy people across ages. Next came a second PCR, run for 7 to 11 cycles, which used a sample-barcoded 5' primer along with a J-beta primer mix. TCRdb processed the 5' RACE reads anew with MiXCR; each CDR3 protein has one entry. The sample contains 730,000 or so distinct CDR3 sequences, 40% to 45% of which appear only once. The CDR3 extends over 14 amino acids. The trim removed 2 bases at V and 4 bases at J, leaving 2 bases unmatched. Germline assignment: CDR1 DFQATT and CDR2 SNEGSKA (reference sequence). The chain carries TRBV20-1 and TRBJ2-1; the match to TRBD1 covers 10 bases. This clonotype was obtained from a man older than 75 in good health. Sequencing was performed on blood. In DNA form, the CDR3 reads TGCAGTGCTAGAAGGGGACAGGGGTACAATGAGCAGTTCTTC. Encoded protein: CSARRGQGYNEQFF.